Detailed here is one T cell receptor beta chain. The sample is drawn from a study of blood T cell repertoires in COVID-19. Only in-frame clones appear in the TCRdb table, and some are missing; sequencing was by immunoSEQ multiplex PCR. The data contain fewer than 250,000 clones, 85% to 90% of them singletons. Germline assignment: CDR1 GTSNPN and CDR2 SVGIG (reference sequence). The CDR3 runs to 12 residues. V lost 2 bases, J lost 4 bases, and 8 bases lay in between. The Seattle patients joined while their infection was active and were tracked longitudinally afterward. Material: peripheral blood. This TCR came from a man aged 30-40 years with COVID-19, enrolled during active disease. The chain employs TRBV30 and TRBJ1-1; no clear D. The CDR3, as DNA: TGTGCCTGGAGTCCCGGAGGCACTGAAGCTTTCTTT. The encoded protein is CAWSPGGTEAFF. Using reference TRBV30 and TRBJ1-1 for the parts outside the CDR3, the full variable domain is SQTIHQWPATLVQPVGSPLSLECTVEGTSNPNLYWYRQAAGRGLQLLFYSVGIGQISSEVPQNLSASRPQDRQFILSSKKLLLSDSGFYLCAWSPGGTEAFFGQGTRLTVV.